Each of the 20 T cell receptor beta chains below was sequenced from the same sample in a study of T cells in Graves' hyperthyroidism and ophthalmopathy. TCR beta CDR3 regions were amplified from RNA transcripts. With the HTBI primer set, the TCR CDR3 went through a first round of RT-PCR. In TCRdb, the multiplex PCR reads were re-called with MiXCR into one record per CDR3 protein. In the table there are some 500,000 distinct CDR3 sequences, roughly 14% of which are singletons. Sequenced sample: blood. The receptor set was obtained from a woman younger than 30 with Graves' hyperthyroidism.

This clonotype was seen a few times. The genes are TRBV20-1 and TRBJ2-7; a possible D gene is TRBD2 (6 bases). This CDR3 comprises 13 residues. Germline values: CDR1 DFQATT, CDR2 SNEGSKA (reference sequence). The V and J ends lost 2 bases and 1 base respectively, with 9 bases between them. In nucleotides, the CDR3 is TGCAGTGCTAGACTAGCGAGATCCTACGAGCAGTACTTC. Its translation is CSARLARSYEQYF.

The genes are TRBV6-5 and TRBJ2-1; D is possibly TRBD2 (5 bases). V lost 8 bases to trimming and J lost 3 bases, with 14 bases between them. This CDR3 region has 14 residues. Germline CDR1 is MNHEY and CDR2 is SVGAGI. This chain's CDR3 is CASSPAELYNEQFF. CDR3 sequence (DNA): TGTGCCAGCTCACCAGCGGAACTCTACAATGAGCAGTTCTTC.

The sample holds many counts of this clonotype. The V gene is TRBV19, the J gene TRBJ1-1; possible D gene TRBD1, 5 bases. This CDR3 region has 15 residues. CDR1 is LNHDA, CDR2 SQIVND, per germline (reference sequence). Between the trimmed V and J ends, which lost 5 bases and 1 base, there was a span of 14 bases. The chain's CDR3 is CASSPGGQGNTEAFF. The CDR3 DNA sequence: TGTGCCAGTAGTCCCGGCGGGCAGGGGAACACTGAAGCTTTCTTT. Full variable domain (missing parts from reference TRBV19 and TRBJ1-1): DGGITQSPKYLFRKEGQNVTLSCEQNLNHDAMYWYRQDPGQGLRLIYYSQIVNDFQKGDIAEGYSVSREKKESFPLTVTSAQKNPTAFYLCASSPGGQGNTEAFFGQGTRLTVV.

The rearrangement joins TRBV10-3 to TRBJ2-1; 7 nucleotides agree with TRBD2. The length of the CDR3 is 15 residues. Looked up from germline, CDR1 is ENHRY and CDR2 is SYGVKD. V gave up 1 base and J gave up 3 bases; unmatched junction bases: 3. The CDR3 spells CAISEWLADYNEQFF. The CDR3 DNA follows: TGTGCCATCAGTGAGTGGCTAGCGGACTACAATGAGCAGTTCTTC.

This clonotype occurred a few times. The chain links TRBV12-3 or TRBV12-4 to TRBJ1-6; D is possibly TRBD1 (6 bases). The CDR3 contains 16 residues. The ends were cut back, 3 bases at V and 8 bases at J, with 17 bases in the middle. The CDR3 nucleotides read TGTGCCAGCAGTTTTAGGGGGGCATATAGAGATTCACCCCTCCACTTT. Translated, it gives CASSFRGAYRDSPLHF.

This clonotype was recorded many times. The gene calls are TRBV3-1 and TRBJ2-7; unclear D gene. CDR1 is LGHDT and CDR2 is YNNKEL in the germline V gene (reference sequence). V was trimmed by 6 bases and J by 2 bases, leaving 14 bases between them. The CDR3 has 14 amino acids. The CDR3 region is CASRPDRTPYEQYF. The CDR3 DNA follows: TGTGCCAGCAGACCGGACCGAACCCCCTACGAGCAGTACTTC.

This clonotype was detected many times. The chain is built from TRBV28 and TRBJ1-5, with D hard to call. With 5 bases removed from V and 7 bases from J, the gap between germline ends came to 9 bases. Germline lookup yields CDR1 MDHEN and CDR2 SYDVKM. This CDR3 has 12 residues. In DNA form, the CDR3 reads TGTGCCAGCAGTGCTTCTGGGCAGCCCCAGCATTTT. Translation gives CASSASGQPQHF.

This clonotype showed up many times. CDR3: CASKRTVSTDTQYF. In DNA, the CDR3 is TGTGCCAGCAAGCGGACAGTCAGCACAGATACGCAGTATTTT. The J gene is TRBJ2-3, the V gene TRBV12-3 or TRBV12-4, with D perhaps matching TRBD1 (6 bases). This CDR3 has 14 residues. V lost 7 bases, J lost 0 bases, and 11 bases lay in between.

This clonotype was counted at least ten times. V usage is TRBV11-3 and J usage is TRBJ1-1; D not resolved. The CDR3 totals 13 residues. The V gene's germline CDR1 is SGHNT and CDR2 YENEEA. Trimming took 5 bases from V and 1 from J, leaving 8 bases between them. In DNA form, the CDR3 reads TGTGCCAGCAGCCCTCGAGCGAACACTGAAGCTTTCTTT. It is translated as CASSPRANTEAFF.

This clonotype appeared a few times. The CDR3 reads CASSPPMGEQFF. CDR3 DNA: TGTGCCAGCAGTCCACCTATGGGTGAGCAGTTCTTC. The rearrangement links TRBV12-3 or TRBV12-4 to TRBJ2-1; D not certain. The CDR3 totals 12 residues. V lost 5 bases and J 9 bases, leaving 11 bases between the germline ends.

This clonotype was counted ten times or more. V gene TRBV6-2 or TRBV6-3 combines with J gene TRBJ1-5; D remains ambiguous. From germline, CDR1 is MNHEY and CDR2 SVGEGT. The V gene lost 6 bases and the J gene lost 3 bases, with 9 bases spanning the gap. The CDR3 is 13 residues long. The CDR3 bases are TGTGCCAGCAGAGTAGGGAACAATCAGCCCCAGCATTTT. Its translation: CASRVGNNQPQHF.

The chain carries TRBV7-9 and TRBJ1-2; D gene ambiguous. V was cut by 2 bases and J by 7 bases, with 8 bases left in between. The CDR3 covers 12 residues. Looked up from germline, CDR1 is SEHNR and CDR2 is FQNEAQ (reference sequence). This chain's CDR3 is CASSLITGGYTF. The DNA for the CDR3 is TGTGCCAGCAGCTTAATAACGGGTGGCTACACCTTC.

Worth noting for this clonotype: Being one base from a much bigger clone, this may be a read error. The conserved phenylalanine or tryptophan is not found at the CDR3 terminus, so this likely reflects a read error. The chain has TRBV6-2 or TRBV6-3 and TRBJ1-6, with D possibly matching TRBD1 (6 bases). V shed 5 bases and J shed 5 bases, with 10 bases lying between them. Germline values: CDR1 MNHEY, CDR2 SVGEGT. This CDR3 is built from 14 residues. The CDR3 DNA reads TGTGCCAGCAGTCTTAAGGGGGATAATTCACCCCTCCACTCT. Its protein product is CASSLKGDNSPLHS.

This clonotype was found many times. The chain is built from TRBV6-1 and TRBJ2-7; maybe TRBD2 (5 bases). The V gene lost 2 bases and the J gene lost 5 bases, with 16 bases spanning the gap. CDR1 and CDR2 from the germline V gene are MNHNS and SASEGT. The CDR3 extends over 15 amino acids. For the CDR3, the DNA is TGTGCCAGCAGTGAACAGGTCGGGAAGAGCCACGAGCAGTACTTC. Its translation is CASSEQVGKSHEQYF.

The chain combines TRBV19 with TRBJ1-1; no reliable D call. This CDR3 has 13 residues. Trimming pared 5 bases from V and 0 bases from J, leaving 7 bases between. Germline CDR1 is LNHDA and CDR2 is SQIVND (reference sequence). The CDR3: CASSATLNTEAFF. The CDR3 nucleotides are TGTGCCAGTAGTGCTACCCTGAACACTGAAGCTTTCTTT.

There are a few counts of this clonotype. The chain has TRBV7-9 and TRBJ1-2; TRBD1 might be the D (6 bases). Germline loops: CDR1 SEHNR, CDR2 FQNEAQ (reference sequence). This CDR3 region has 19 residues. V was cut by 2 bases and J by 2 bases, with 24 bases left in between. For the CDR3, the DNA is TGTGCCAGCAGCTTATCGGGGGGGCGGTCCTTAGCTTACAACTATGGCTACACCTTC. Its protein product is CASSLSGGRSLAYNYGYTF.

CDR3 loop: CASSIRRTGTYNEQFF. The CDR3 nucleotides are TGTGCCAGTAGTATTCGGAGGACAGGAACCTACAATGAGCAGTTCTTC. The chain employs TRBV19 and TRBJ2-1, with 7 bases aligning to TRBD1. This CDR3 is 16 amino acids long. V trimming: 3 bases; J trimming: 2 bases; junction bases outside the gene matches: 7. CDR1 is LNHDA and CDR2 is SQIVND in the germline V gene (reference sequence).

This clonotype was seen ten or more times. The gene calls are TRBV15 and TRBJ2-1; 9 nucleotides align to TRBD1. The CDR3 length is 16 residues. Trimming at V came to 6 bases and at J to 6 bases, leaving 12 bases not matched to a gene. Germline-derived CDR1 and CDR2 are LNHNV and YYDKDF (reference sequence). The CDR3 nucleotides are TGTGCCACCAGTAGTCATCAACCGGGACAGGGCAATGAGCAGTTCTTC. It yields the protein CATSSHQPGQGNEQFF.

This clonotype was recorded at least ten times. The CDR3 DNA sequence: TGCAGCGTATTGCGGGGGGGCACCGGGGAGCTGTTTTTT. Translation gives CSVLRGGTGELFF. This chain uses TRBV29-1 with TRBJ2-2; 9 bases align to TRBD2. The V and J ends lost 6 bases and 4 bases, in that order; junction bases with no gene match: 3. This CDR3 is built from 13 residues. Germline lookup yields CDR1 SQVTM and CDR2 ANQGSEA.

This clonotype was recorded at least ten times. The rearrangement joins TRBV28 to TRBJ2-7, with TRBD2 as a possible D gene (6 bases). This CDR3 spans 15 amino acids. V was clipped by 4 bases and J by 2 bases, with 15 bases between them. Germline V lookup: CDR1 MDHEN, CDR2 SYDVKM. CDR3 protein: CASSSGTRRTYEQYF. The CDR3 DNA reads TGTGCCAGCAGTTCCGGGACTCGAAGAACCTACGAGCAGTACTTC.